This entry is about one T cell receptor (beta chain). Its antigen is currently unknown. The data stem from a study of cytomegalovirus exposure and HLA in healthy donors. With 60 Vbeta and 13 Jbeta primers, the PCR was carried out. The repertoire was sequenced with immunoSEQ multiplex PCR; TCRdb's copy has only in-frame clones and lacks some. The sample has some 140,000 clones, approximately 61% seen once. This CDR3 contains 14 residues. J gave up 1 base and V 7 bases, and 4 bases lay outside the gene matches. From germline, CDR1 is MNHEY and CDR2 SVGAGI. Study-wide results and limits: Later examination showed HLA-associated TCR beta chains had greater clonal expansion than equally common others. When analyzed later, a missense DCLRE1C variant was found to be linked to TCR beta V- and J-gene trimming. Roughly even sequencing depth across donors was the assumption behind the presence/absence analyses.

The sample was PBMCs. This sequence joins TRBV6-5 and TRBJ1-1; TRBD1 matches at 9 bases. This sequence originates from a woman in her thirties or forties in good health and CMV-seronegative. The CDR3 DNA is TGTGCCAGCAACCCGGGACAGGGGAACACTGAAGCTTTCTTT. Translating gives CASNPGQGNTEAFF.